This TCR beta chain emerged from a study of blood T cell repertoires in COVID-19. Method: immunoSEQ multiplex PCR; TCRdb's copy keeps in-frame clones and lacks some. Of 130,000 or so clones in the sample, approximately 89% were seen once. Trimming took off 5 bases at V and 5 bases at J, with 12 bases between the two ends. Per the germline V gene, CDR1 is MNHEY and CDR2 is SVGAGI. CDR3 length: 13 residues. The receptor was isolated from a middle-aged man with acute or convalescent COVID-19. The rearrangement links TRBV6-5 to TRBJ2-5; D is perhaps TRBD1 (5 bases). What was sequenced was peripheral blood. CDR3 sequence reads: CASSPQGSETQYF. The CDR3 nucleotides are TGTGCCAGCAGTCCCCAGGGTAGCGAGACCCAGTACTTC.